This T cell receptor beta chain was sequenced during a study of blood T cell repertoires in COVID-19. The wider study: COVID-19 samples, acute and convalescent, were from the United States, Italy and Spain. T cells, B-cell-depleted T cells, or PBMCs provided the cDNA or gDNA that served as material.

Trimming shortened V by 8 bases and J by 6 bases, and 16 bases separated the two germline ends. The CDR3 has 14 amino acids. The germline V gene has CDR1 SNHLY and CDR2 FYNNEI. How the authors handled the data: Cell counts per sample came from amplifying reference gene primers. The repertoire was sequenced with immunoSEQ multiplex PCR; TCRdb's copy has only in-frame clones and lacks some. The DNA was the basis for D and trimming; V, J and clone size are from that table. The sample lists more than 200,000 clones, 65% to 85% occurring once. J is TRBJ2-2 and V is TRBV2, with TRBD2 as a possible D gene (6 bases). The specimen was peripheral blood. This TCR came from a woman older than 75 with acute or convalescent COVID-19. The CDR3 is CASAYAGGAGELFF. For the CDR3, the DNA is TGTGCCAGCGCCTACGCCGGAGGGGCCGGGGAGCTGTTTTTT.